This is a list of T cell receptor beta chains from one sample in a study of shared clonotypes between healthy human individuals. The data were produced by immunoSEQ multiplex PCR, yet TCRdb's version contains in-frame clones alone and is incomplete. Of about 95,000 clones listed, approximately 61% are singletons. What was sequenced was memory CD8+ T cells sorted from blood. The receptors shown here come from a man aged 30 to 45 in good health. Both conserved end residues are part of each CDR3. A D gene is named only where the DNA matches it firmly. Some rows have no size entry. The others give once, few or many, or a class for an expanded clone.

clone_size,v_call,j_call,d_call,cdr3_nt,cdr3_aa
.,TRBV15,TRBJ2-3,.,TGTGCCACCAGCAGAAATTGGGGGTCCACAGATACGCAGTATTTT,CATSRNWGSTDTQYF
.,TRBV28,TRBJ1-5,.,TGTGCCAGCACCCTAGGGAGCAGGAACCAGCCCCAGCATTTT,CASTLGSRNQPQHF
.,TRBV5-4,TRBJ2-1,TRBD1,TGTGCCAGCAGCTTAGAGAGACAGGGAAGCGAGCAGTTCTTC,CASSLERQGSEQFF
.,TRBV5-4,TRBJ1-2,TRBD1,TGTGCCAGCAGCTTAGGGGGAAGCGGGACAGGGAGTTTCTATGGCTACACCTTC,CASSLGGSGTGSFYGYTF
.,TRBV9,TRBJ1-2,.,TGTGCCAGCAGCACTCGACTGGGCTACACCTTC,CASSTRLGYTF
.,TRBV9,TRBJ2-1,TRBD2,TGTGCCAGCAGCGTAGGACTAGCGCCAGACAATGAGCAGTTCTTC,CASSVGLAPDNEQFF
.,TRBV11-2,TRBJ2-3,.,TGTGCCAGCAGCTTGGTGACCGGCGGGCCGTTCGATACGCAGTATTTT,CASSLVTGGPFDTQYF
.,TRBV19,TRBJ1-4,.,TGTGCCAGTAGTCGAGGGGTTGGTAATGAAAAACTGTTTTTT,CASSRGVGNEKLFF
.,TRBV6-4,TRBJ2-3,.,TGTGCCAGCAGTGACTCCGCAGGCAGCACAGATACGCAGTATTTT,CASSDSAGSTDTQYF
few,TRBV6-1,TRBJ1-1,TRBD1,TGTGCCAGCAGTGAAGATCCCACAGGGGGCACTGAAGCTTTCTTT,CASSEDPTGGTEAFF
.,TRBV6-1,TRBJ1-5,TRBD1,TGTGCCAGCAGCGAGACAGGGTATCAGCCCCAGCATTTT,CASSETGYQPQHF
.,TRBV5-1,TRBJ1-6,.,TGCGCCAGCAGTCGCGACACAGCGTATAATTCACCCCTCCACTTT,CASSRDTAYNSPLHF
.,TRBV4-3,TRBJ2-7,.,TGCGCCAGCAGCCAAGTCATAGGTGCCACCTACGAGCAGTACTTC,CASSQVIGATYEQYF
.,TRBV2,TRBJ2-1,TRBD1,TGTGCCAGCCGGGTTTGGGGACAGGGAAATGACAATGAGCAGTTCTTC,CASRVWGQGNDNEQFF
once,TRBV5-4,TRBJ2-3,TRBD2,TGTGCCAGCAGCTTGCGTTTACTAGCGGTTAGCACAGATACGCAGTATTTT,CASSLRLLAVSTDTQYF
.,TRBV2,TRBJ2-7,.,TGTGCCAGCAGTGAATCCCTCGGGGGCTACGAGCAGTACTTC,CASSESLGGYEQYF
.,TRBV10-3,TRBJ2-2,TRBD2,TGTGCCATCAGTGAGTCTAGCGGGAGTATTGGCGGGGAGCTGTTTTTT,CAISESSGSIGGELFF